This entry concerns a single T cell receptor beta chain. Its specificity is not known. The sample comes from a study of vaccination and CD4 T cells after COVID-19. Trimming removed 2 bases from V and 9 bases from J, with 19 bases in between. This CDR3 is 15 amino acids long. The germline V gene has CDR1 MNHEY and CDR2 SMNVEV (reference sequence). An Oncomine TCR Beta short-read assay was used to sequence the DNA from cultured CD4+ T cells. TCRdb reprocessed the PCR reads with MiXCR, giving one entry per CDR3 protein. The sample shows approximately 9,700 distinct CDR3 sequences, 26% of them seen only once. Treatment in this sample: approximately nine-day PBMC culture with coronavirus spike peptide pools or control peptides (ViraFEST assay).

The chain links TRBV27 to TRBJ2-5, with a tentative D call TRBD2 (7 bases). Sequenced material: CD4+ T cells from blood, cultured in vitro, taken before SARS-CoV-2 vaccination. The sequence was collected from a human donor who received a COVID-19 vaccine. CDR3 residues: CASSLTVAGAGAQYF. For the CDR3, the DNA is TGTGCCAGCAGTTTAACTGTGGCAGGGGCGGGGGCCCAGTACTTC.